This T cell receptor beta chain was captured in a study of PD-1 blockade in classical Hodgkin lymphoma. Across the study: It was nivolumab at 3 mg/kg, given intravenously every 2 weeks, that patients received.

CDR3 length: 16 residues. Germline loops: CDR1 KGHSH, CDR2 LQKENI. The J segment lost 4 bases and the V segment lost 3 bases, leaving 6 bases of the junction unmatched. Documented time point: cycle 4 day 1 (C4D1), after six to seven weeks of nivolumab. Every patient relapsed after autologous stem cell transplantation, and brentuximab vedotin exposure varied. Complete response, partial response or progressive disease was each patient's best response. Concerning this clone: Its antigen is currently unknown.

Data came from immunoSEQ multiplex PCR; TCRdb stores just in-frame clones and leaves some out. This table has about 64,000 clones, roughly nine tenths appearing once. Broader study findings: Healthy donors were reported to have higher baseline TCR diversity than newly diagnosed patients. Differences between repertoires have undefined causes, possibly disease activity or prior therapy.

Sequencing was performed on peripheral blood mononuclear cells (PBMCs), taken before the fourth cycle of nivolumab. The rearrangement links TRBV18 to TRBJ1-2; TRBD1 matches at 12 bases. This clonotype was obtained from a human donor with classical Hodgkin lymphoma. This CDR3 reads CASSPGTGGVGYGYTF. The CDR3 DNA reads TGTGCCAGCTCACCCGGGACAGGGGGCGTCGGCTATGGCTACACCTTC.